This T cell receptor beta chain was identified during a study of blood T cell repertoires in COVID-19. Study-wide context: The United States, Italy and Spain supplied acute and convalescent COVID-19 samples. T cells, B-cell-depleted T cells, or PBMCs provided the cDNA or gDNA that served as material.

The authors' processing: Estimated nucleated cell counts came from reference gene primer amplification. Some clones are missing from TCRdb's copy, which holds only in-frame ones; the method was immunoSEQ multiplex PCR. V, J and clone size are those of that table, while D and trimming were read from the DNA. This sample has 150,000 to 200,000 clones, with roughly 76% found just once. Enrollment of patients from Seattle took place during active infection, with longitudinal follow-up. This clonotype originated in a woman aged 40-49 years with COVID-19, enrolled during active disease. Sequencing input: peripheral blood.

The CDR3 spells CASTDGDLGGSYEQYF. In DNA, the CDR3 is TGTGCCAGCACCGATGGGGACCTCGGGGGTTCCTACGAGCAGTACTTC. This rearrangement joins TRBV2 to TRBJ2-7; tentative D call: TRBD2 (6 bases). The CDR3 consists of 16 residues. Per germline, CDR1 SNHLY and CDR2 FYNNEI. Deletions cut 7 bases from V and 1 base from J, with 20 bases between.